This TCR beta chain was identified in a study of T cell responses to AZD1222 COVID-19 vaccine. Study-wide findings and caveats: Most donors were white British and more were female, and clonal diversity was possibly underestimated. Seropositive status at baseline applied to only a handful of AZD1222 recipients. Repertoire sampling was restricted to post-peak T cell response timepoints.

With 4 bases removed from V and 5 bases from J, the gap between germline ends came to 21 bases. From germline, CDR1 is SGDLS and CDR2 YYNGEE. This CDR3 region has 16 residues. For this clone: Its specificity is unknown.

TCRdb's copy holds only in-frame clones and misses some; the assay was immunoSEQ multiplex PCR. The sample consists of around 270,000 clones, approximately 94% of them appearing once. Sequencing was performed on peripheral blood, taken 28 days after the second AZD1222 dose. This clonotype was obtained from an adult who received the AZD1222 COVID-19 vaccine. The rearrangement links TRBV9 to TRBJ1-1; weak D call: TRBD1 (5 bases). Here the CDR3 DNA reads TGTGCCAGCAGCTCCAGGGCAGGACGGGTGGCTACTGAAGCTTTCTTT. This translates into CASSSRAGRVATEAFF.